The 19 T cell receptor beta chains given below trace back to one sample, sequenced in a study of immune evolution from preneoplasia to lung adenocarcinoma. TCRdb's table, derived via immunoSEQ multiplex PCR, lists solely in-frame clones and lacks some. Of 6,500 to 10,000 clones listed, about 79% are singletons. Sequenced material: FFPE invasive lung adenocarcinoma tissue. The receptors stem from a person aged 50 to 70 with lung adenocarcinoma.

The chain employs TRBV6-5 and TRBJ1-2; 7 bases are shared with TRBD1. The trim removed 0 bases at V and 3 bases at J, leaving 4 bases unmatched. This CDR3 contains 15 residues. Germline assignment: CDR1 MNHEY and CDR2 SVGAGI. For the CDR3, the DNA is TGTGCCAGCAGTTACTCCCCAGGGGGATACTATGGCTACACCTTC. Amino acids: CASSYSPGGYYGYTF.

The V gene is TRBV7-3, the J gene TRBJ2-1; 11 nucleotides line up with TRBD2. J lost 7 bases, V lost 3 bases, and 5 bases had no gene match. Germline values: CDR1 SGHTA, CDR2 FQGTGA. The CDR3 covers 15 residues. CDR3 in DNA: TGTGCCAGCAGCTTGGGACTAGCGGCAACTAATGAGCAGTTCTTC. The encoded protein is CASSLGLAATNEQFF. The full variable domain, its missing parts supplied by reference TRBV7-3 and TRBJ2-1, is GAGVSQTPSNKVTEKGKYVELRCDPISGHTALYWYRQSLGQGPEFLIYFQGTGAADDSGLPNDRFFAVRPEGSVSTLKIQRTERGDSAVYLCASSLGLAATNEQFFGPGTRLTVL.

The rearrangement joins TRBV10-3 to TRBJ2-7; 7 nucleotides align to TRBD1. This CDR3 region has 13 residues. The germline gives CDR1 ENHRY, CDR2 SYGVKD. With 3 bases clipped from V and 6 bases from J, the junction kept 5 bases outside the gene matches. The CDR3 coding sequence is TGTGCCATCAGTGATGACAGGGCAGGCGAGCAGTACTTC. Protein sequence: CAISDDRAGEQYF.

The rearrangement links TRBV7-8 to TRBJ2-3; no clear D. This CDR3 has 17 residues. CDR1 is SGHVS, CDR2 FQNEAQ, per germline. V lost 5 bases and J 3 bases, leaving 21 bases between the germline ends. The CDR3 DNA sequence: TGTGCCAGCAGCGATAGGGCTGCCCAATTTCTTACAGATACGCAGTATTTT. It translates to CASSDRAAQFLTDTQYF.

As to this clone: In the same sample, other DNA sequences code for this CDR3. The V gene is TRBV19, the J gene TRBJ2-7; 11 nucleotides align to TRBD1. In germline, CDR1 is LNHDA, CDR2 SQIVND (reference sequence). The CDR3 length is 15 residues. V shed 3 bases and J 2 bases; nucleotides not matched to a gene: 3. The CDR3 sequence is CASSMGGQGAYEQYF. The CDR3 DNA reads TGTGCCAGTAGTATGGGGGGACAGGGGGCCTACGAGCAGTACTTC. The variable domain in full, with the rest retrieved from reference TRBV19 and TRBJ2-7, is DGGITQSPKYLFRKEGQNVTLSCEQNLNHDAMYWYRQDPGQGLRLIYYSQIVNDFQKGDIAEGYSVSREKKESFPLTVTSAQKNPTAFYLCASSMGGQGAYEQYFGPGTRLTVT.

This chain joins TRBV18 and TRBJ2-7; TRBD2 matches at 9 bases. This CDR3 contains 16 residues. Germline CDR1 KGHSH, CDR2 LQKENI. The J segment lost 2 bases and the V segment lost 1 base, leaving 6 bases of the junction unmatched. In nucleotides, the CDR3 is TGTGCCAGCTCACCACGGGCGGGAGGGCCTACCTACGAGCAGTACTTC. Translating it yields CASSPRAGGPTYEQYF.

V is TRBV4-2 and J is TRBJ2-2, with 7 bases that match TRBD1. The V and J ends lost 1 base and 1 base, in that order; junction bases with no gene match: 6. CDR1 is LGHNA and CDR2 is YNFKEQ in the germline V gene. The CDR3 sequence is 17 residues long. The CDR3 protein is CASSQAIRQGNTGELFF. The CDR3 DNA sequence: TGTGCCAGCAGCCAAGCCATCAGACAGGGGAACACCGGGGAGCTGTTTTTT.

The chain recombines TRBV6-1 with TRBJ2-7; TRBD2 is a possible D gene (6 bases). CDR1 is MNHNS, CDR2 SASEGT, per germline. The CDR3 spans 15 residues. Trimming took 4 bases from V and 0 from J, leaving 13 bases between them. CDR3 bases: TGTGCCAGCAGTGCATCCGGGAGCGGCTCCTACGAGCAGTACTTC. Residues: CASSASGSGSYEQYF.

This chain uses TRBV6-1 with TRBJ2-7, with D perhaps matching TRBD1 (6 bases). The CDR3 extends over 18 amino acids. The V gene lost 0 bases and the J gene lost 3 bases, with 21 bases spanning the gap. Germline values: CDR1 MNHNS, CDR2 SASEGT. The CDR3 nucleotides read TGTGCCAGCAGTGAAGCTACAGGGACCGCAACTTTCTTCTACGAGCAGTACTTC. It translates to CASSEATGTATFFYEQYF.

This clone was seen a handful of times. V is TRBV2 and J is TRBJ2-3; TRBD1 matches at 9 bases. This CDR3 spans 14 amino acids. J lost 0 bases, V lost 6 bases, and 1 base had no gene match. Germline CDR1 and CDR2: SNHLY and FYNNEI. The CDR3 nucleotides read TGTGCCAGCAGACAGGGGGCTAGCACAGATACGCAGTATTTT. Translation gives CASRQGASTDTQYF.

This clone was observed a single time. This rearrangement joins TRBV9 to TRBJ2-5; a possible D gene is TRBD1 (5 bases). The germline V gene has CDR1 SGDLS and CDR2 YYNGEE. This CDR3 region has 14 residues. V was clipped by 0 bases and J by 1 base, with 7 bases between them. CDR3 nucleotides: TGTGCCAGCAGCGTAGGGGGCGGCCAAGAGACCCAGTACTTC. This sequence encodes CASSVGGGQETQYF.

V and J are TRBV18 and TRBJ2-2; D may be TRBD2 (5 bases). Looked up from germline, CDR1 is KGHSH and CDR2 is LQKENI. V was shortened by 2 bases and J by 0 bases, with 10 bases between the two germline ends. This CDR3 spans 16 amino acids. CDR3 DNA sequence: TGTGCCAGCTCACCAACGGGAAACGCGAACACCGGGGAGCTGTTTTTT. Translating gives CASSPTGNANTGELFF.

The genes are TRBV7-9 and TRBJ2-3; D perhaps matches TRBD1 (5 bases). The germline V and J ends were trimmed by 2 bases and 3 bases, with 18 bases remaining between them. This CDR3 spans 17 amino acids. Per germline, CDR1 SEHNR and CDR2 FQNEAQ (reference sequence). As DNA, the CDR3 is TGTGCCAGCAGCTTATTAGCCCCCCAGGGTTGGACAGATACGCAGTATTTT. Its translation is CASSLLAPQGWTDTQYF.

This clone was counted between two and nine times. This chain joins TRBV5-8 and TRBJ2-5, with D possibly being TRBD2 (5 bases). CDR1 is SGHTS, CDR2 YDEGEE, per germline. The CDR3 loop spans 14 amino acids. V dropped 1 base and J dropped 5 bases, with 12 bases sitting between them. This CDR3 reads CASSLSRARETQYF. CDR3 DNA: TGTGCCAGCAGCTTGTCGAGGGCTCGGGAGACCCAGTACTTC.

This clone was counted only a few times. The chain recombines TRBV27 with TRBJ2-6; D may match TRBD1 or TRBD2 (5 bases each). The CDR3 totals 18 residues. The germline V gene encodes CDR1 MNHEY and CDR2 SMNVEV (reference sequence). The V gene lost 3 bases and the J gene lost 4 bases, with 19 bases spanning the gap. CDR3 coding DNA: TGTGCCAGCAGTTTTTCAGGGACCGCCGCTATGGGGGCCAACGTCCTGACTTTC. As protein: CASSFSGTAAMGANVLTF.

DNA for the CDR3: TGCGCCAGCAGCTTGGCCGGGGACGAAGCTTTCTTT. Protein sequence: CASSLAGDEAFF. The V call is TRBV5-1, the J call TRBJ1-1; possible D gene TRBD1, 5 bases. There are 12 residues in the CDR3. The germline V gene encodes CDR1 SGHRS and CDR2 YFSETQ. The ends were cut back, 0 bases at V and 8 bases at J, with 8 bases in the middle.

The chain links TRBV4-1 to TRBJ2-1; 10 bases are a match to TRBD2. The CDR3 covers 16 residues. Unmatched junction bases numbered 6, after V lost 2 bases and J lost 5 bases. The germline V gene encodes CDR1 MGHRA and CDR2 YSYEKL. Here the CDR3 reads CASSQTGTSVDNEQFF. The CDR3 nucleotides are TGCGCCAGCAGCCAAACCGGGACTAGCGTAGACAATGAGCAGTTCTTC.

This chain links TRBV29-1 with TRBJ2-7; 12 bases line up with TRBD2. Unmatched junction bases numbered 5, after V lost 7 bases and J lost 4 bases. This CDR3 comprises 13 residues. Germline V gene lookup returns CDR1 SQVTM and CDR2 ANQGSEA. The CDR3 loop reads CSATTSGSYEQYF. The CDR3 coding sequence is TGCAGCGCTACGACTAGCGGGAGTTACGAGCAGTACTTC.

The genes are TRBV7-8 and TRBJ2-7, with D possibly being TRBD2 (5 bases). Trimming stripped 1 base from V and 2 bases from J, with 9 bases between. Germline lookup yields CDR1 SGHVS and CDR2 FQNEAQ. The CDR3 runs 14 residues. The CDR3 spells CASSLVREAYEQYF. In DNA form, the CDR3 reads TGTGCCAGCAGCTTAGTGAGGGAAGCCTACGAGCAGTACTTC.